What follows is one T cell receptor beta chain and its context. Its antigen is currently unknown. This entry is derived from a study of cytomegalovirus exposure and HLA in healthy donors. Study-wide points: A later analysis showed that HLA-associated TCR beta chains had undergone more clonal expansion than equally common others.

This PCR relied on a set of 60 Vbeta primers and 13 Jbeta primers. Only in-frame clones appear in the TCRdb table, and some are missing; sequencing was by immunoSEQ multiplex PCR. The sample records approximately 200,000 clones, approximately 79% being singletons. This sequence originates from a woman under 30 in good health and CMV-seronegative. Sequenced sample: PBMCs.

The CDR3 sequence: CASSLGTGRILSPLHF. CDR3 nucleotide sequence: TGTGCCAGCAGCCTGGGGACAGGGCGTATATTGTCACCCCTCCACTTT. The gene calls are TRBV14 and TRBJ1-6, with 9 bases that match TRBD1. Germline CDR1 is SGHDN and CDR2 is FVKESK. The CDR3 covers 16 residues. V was clipped by 4 bases and J by 10 bases; unmatched bases: 11.